Included here is one T cell receptor (beta chain) sequence, with context. This clonotype has only one observation. The specificity of this receptor is unknown. It has no much larger one-base neighbor in the sample; base qualities were not kept. Per the germline V gene, MNHEY is the CDR1 and SVGAGI is the CDR2. At the junction V is shortened by 1 base and J by 7 bases; bases outside the gene matches: 12. The CDR3 spans 16 residues, from the cysteine through the phenylalanine. Here the CDR3 DNA is all that survives: 48 bases in frame from base 1. This entry is derived from a study of blood T cells in healthy people across ages (dated by TCRdb to between 2014 and 2017). Context from the whole study: In model experiments, template switching captured roughly one uniquely barcoded TCR beta cDNA molecule for every two T cells. Age-related changes in TCR beta repertoire diversity were measured in the study by deep sequencing normalized with unique cDNA molecular identifiers. The donors were divided into four age groups: young (average around 15 years), middle-aged (around 37), aged (roughly 66) and long-lived (82). To avoid experimental bias, donors of different ages were randomly spread across the sequencing lanes. Using the same blood draw, the study looked at two additional independent replicas of 1 million unique cDNA reads for two donors, one aged 18 to 30 and the other aged 80 or older.

Library method: 5' RACE. The sample was run on an Illumina HiSeq 2500. The second PCR ran for about 6 to 12 cycles and used a J-beta primer mix along with a sample-barcoded 5' primer. Each TCR beta cDNA molecule received a unique molecular identifier from a template-switch 5' adaptor carrying 12 random nucleotides. Each sample yielded at least 2.5 million CDR3-containing paired-end reads. The Mint cDNA synthesis kit, primed by a TRBC-specific oligonucleotide, was used to synthesize first-strand cDNA from all RNA. Following uracil-DNA glycosylase treatment, all cDNA underwent a first 18-cycle PCR with the universal primers M1SS and BC2_uni_R. From the authors' description of their analysis: For normalization, 1 million high-quality reads were randomly selected from each sample, with every read carrying a distinct molecular identifier. Reads with shared molecular identifiers were discarded instead of being binned into consensus sequences. CDR3 identification, clonotype clustering and error correction used MiTCR with a Q25 quality threshold and the strictest error-elimination algorithm. A nonparametric unseen species model using Euler transformation provided a lower-bound estimate of total TCR beta diversity. In TCRdb, the public reads were trimmed at Q25 with fastp and aligned with MiXCR, with productive beta chains retained. Here each entry gathers all rows of one CDR3 protein and keeps the most common genes and DNA. Clone size and V and J calls follow TCRdb, not the original study. For this sample the table gives roughly 730,000 distinct CDR3 sequences, of which approximately 53% were detected only once. The ten largest clones take up approximately 24% of the sample.

Systemically healthy Caucasian individuals from Russia, 39 in total and aged about 6 to 95 years, were included as donors. About 9.6 milliliters of peripheral blood were collected from each donor into EDTA-treated Vacutainer tubes. Ficoll-Paque density-gradient centrifugation was used to isolate PBMCs, with at least 6.5 million per sample. Total RNA was extracted from PBMCs with Trizol reagent, with at least 6 micrograms obtained per sample. For every donor, an aliquot of PBMCs went through flow cytometry to measure the percentages of naive CD45RAhigh/CD27high T cells. The research as a whole found: Estimates of total diversity based on one million sequenced T cells were considered lower bounds and underestimates. Because profiling used bulk unsorted PBMCs, naive and antigen-experienced compartments could not be compared conclusively. Donor CMV infection status was unknown, potentially confounding age-related changes in expanded clonotypes. There was a strong correlation between observed TCR beta diversity and the percentage of naive T cells measured by flow cytometry. The long-lived group showed more naive CD4+ T cells, fewer expanded clones and increased TCR diversity than the aged group, suggesting age selection. Observed TCR beta diversity per million T cells fell roughly linearly with age, and a significant reduction was already apparent by age about 38.

The receptor was isolated from a man aged 40-55 years in good health. The rearrangement combines TRBV6-5 with TRBJ2-7; 8 central nucleotides agree with TRBD2. Sequenced material: blood. The CDR3 in this case is CASSYFASGSSREQYF. Here is the DNA: TGTGCCAGCAGTTACTTCGCTAGCGGGTCTTCCCGGGAGCAGTACTTC.